These T cell receptor beta chains were read from a single sample in a study of cytomegalovirus exposure and HLA in healthy donors. Measured with immunoSEQ multiplex PCR; TCRdb has only the in-frame clones, and not every one. Of 120,000 or so clones listed, roughly three fifths are singletons. What was sequenced was PBMCs. The receptors here all came from a man aged 18 to 30 in good health and CMV-seronegative. Each CDR3 is given with its conserved first and last residue. Each record gives: clone size, J gene, V gene, D gene, CDR3 protein, CDR3 DNA. The D gene is left open where the match is weak. Some rows mark clone size as missing; the rest say once, few, many or name a class of expanded clone.

size: NA; J: TRBJ2-7; V: TRBV28; D: NA; CDR3: CASRVPSDYEQYF; DNA: TGTGCCAGCAGGGTCCCTAGTGACTACGAGCAGTACTTC
size: few; J: TRBJ1-3; V: TRBV9; D: NA; CDR3: CASSVDTGYSGNTIYF; DNA: TGTGCCAGCAGCGTAGATACAGGTTACTCTGGAAACACCATATATTTT
size: NA; J: TRBJ1-5; V: TRBV29-1; D: NA; CDR3: CSVSDSSNQPQHF; DNA: TGCAGCGTTTCCGACAGCTCCAATCAGCCCCAGCATTTT
size: NA; J: TRBJ2-1; V: TRBV2; D: NA; CDR3: CASSEEASASFNEQFF; DNA: TGTGCCAGCAGTGAGGAAGCTAGCGCCTCCTTCAATGAGCAGTTCTTC
size: NA; J: TRBJ1-2; V: TRBV13; D: TRBD1; CDR3: CASSLTGANYGYTF; DNA: TGTGCCAGCAGCCTGACAGGGGCTAACTATGGCTACACCTTC
size: NA; J: TRBJ1-2; V: TRBV15; D: TRBD1; CDR3: CATSGNTGARLRDGYTF; DNA: TGTGCCACCAGCGGAAACACAGGGGCCCGTCTTCGCGACGGCTACACCTTC
size: NA; J: TRBJ2-1; V: TRBV5-6; D: TRBD2; CDR3: CASSLRVAGGSRSYNEQFF; DNA: TGTGCCAGCAGCTTGAGGGTAGCGGGGGGTTCGAGGTCCTACAATGAGCAGTTCTTC
size: NA; J: TRBJ2-5; V: TRBV28; D: TRBD1; CDR3: CASTADRGEQYF; DNA: TGTGCCAGCACCGCGGACAGGGGAGAGCAGTACTTC
size: once; J: TRBJ2-1; V: TRBV23-1; D: NA; CDR3: CASSRLSPWSSYNEQFF; DNA: TGCGCCAGCAGTCGCCTCTCTCCCTGGAGCTCCTACAATGAGCAGTTCTTC
size: few; J: TRBJ2-1; V: TRBV10-1; D: NA; CDR3: CASSESIWVGESYNEQFF; DNA: TGCGCCAGCAGTGAGTCTATCTGGGTCGGGGAGTCCTACAATGAGCAGTTCTTC
size: NA; J: TRBJ1-2; V: TRBV4-3; D: NA; CDR3: CASSQGRRARGYGYTF; DNA: TGCGCCAGCAGCCAAGGTCGCAGGGCGCGGGGCTATGGCTACACCTTC
size: once; J: TRBJ2-7; V: TRBV30; D: NA; CDR3: CAWSVEGLFGAYERYF; DNA: TGTGCCTGGAGTGTAGAGGGACTTTTTGGGGCCTACGAGCGGTACTTC
size: NA; J: TRBJ1-2; V: TRBV29-1; D: NA; CDR3: CSVEDLQRDGYTF; DNA: TGCAGCGTTGAAGATTTACAGAGGGATGGCTACACCTTC
size: NA; J: TRBJ2-5; V: TRBV5-1; D: NA; CDR3: CASSLVGETQYF; DNA: TGCGCCAGCAGCTTGGTGGGCGAGACCCAGTACTTC
size: few; J: TRBJ2-7; V: TRBV5-1; D: NA; CDR3: CASSLEQSSYEQYF; DNA: TGCGCCAGCAGCTTGGAACAAAGCTCCTACGAGCAGTACTTC
size: NA; J: TRBJ2-7; V: TRBV9; D: TRBD2; CDR3: CASSVSGRAADEQYF; DNA: TGTGCCAGCAGCGTCAGCGGGAGGGCCGCTGACGAGCAGTACTTC
size: few; J: TRBJ2-7; V: TRBV4-1; D: TRBD2; CDR3: CASSFIAGVYEQYF; DNA: TGCGCCAGCAGCTTCATAGCGGGAGTGTACGAGCAGTACTTC
size: NA; J: TRBJ2-3; V: TRBV12-5; D: NA; CDR3: CASGPTVTDTQYF; DNA: TGTGCTAGTGGCCCTACAGTTACAGATACGCAGTATTTT
size: NA; J: TRBJ2-3; V: TRBV4-2; D: TRBD2; CDR3: CASSLSRASGTTDTQYF; DNA: TGTGCCAGCAGCCTAAGCCGGGCTAGCGGGACCACAGATACGCAGTATTTT
size: few; J: TRBJ1-4; V: TRBV28; D: NA; CDR3: CASSSQGGLGEKLFF; DNA: TGTGCCAGCAGTTCGCAGGGCGGCTTAGGTGAAAAACTGTTTTTT
size: NA; J: TRBJ2-5; V: TRBV5-4; D: TRBD1; CDR3: CASTLQGVGETQYF; DNA: TGTGCCAGCACCTTACAGGGGGTTGGAGAGACCCAGTACTTC
size: NA; J: TRBJ2-7; V: TRBV2; D: NA; CDR3: CASSEGGAYEQYF; DNA: TGTGCCAGCAGTGAGGGGGGGGCTTACGAGCAGTACTTC
size: NA; J: TRBJ1-2; V: TRBV11-2; D: NA; CDR3: CASSFETGSYGYTF; DNA: TGTGCCAGCAGCTTCGAGACAGGCTCCTATGGCTACACCTTC
size: NA; J: TRBJ2-5; V: TRBV4-3; D: TRBD1; CDR3: CASSQDIRGQGFQETQYF; DNA: TGCGCCAGCAGCCAAGATATTAGAGGACAGGGCTTTCAAGAGACCCAGTACTTC
size: NA; J: TRBJ2-1; V: TRBV28; D: NA; CDR3: CASNRLGLREQFF; DNA: TGTGCCAGCAATCGGCTGGGACTGAGGGAGCAGTTCTTC
size: few; J: TRBJ2-1; V: TRBV12-5; D: NA; CDR3: CASGFERSQQFF; DNA: TGTGCTAGTGGTTTTGAGCGGTCCCAGCAGTTCTTC
size: NA; J: TRBJ2-1; V: TRBV29-1; D: TRBD1; CDR3: CSAKDRGLLDEQFF; DNA: TGCAGCGCCAAAGACAGGGGGCTCCTTGATGAGCAGTTCTTC
size: NA; J: TRBJ2-2; V: TRBV5-4; D: NA; CDR3: CASSSRTRAIGELFF; DNA: TGTGCCAGCAGCTCAAGGACACGTGCAATCGGGGAGCTGTTTTTT
size: few; J: TRBJ2-5; V: TRBV9; D: NA; CDR3: CASSVLSEETQYF; DNA: TGTGCCAGCAGCGTACTCAGCGAAGAGACCCAGTACTTC
size: NA; J: TRBJ2-6; V: TRBV7-8; D: NA; CDR3: CASSSRGLPGANVLTF; DNA: TGTGCCAGCAGCTCCAGGGGCCTCCCGGGGGCCAACGTCCTGACTTTC
size: NA; J: TRBJ1-1; V: TRBV6-5; D: TRBD1; CDR3: CASSRDRAATEAFF; DNA: TGTGCCAGCAGCCGGGACAGGGCTGCCACTGAAGCTTTCTTT
size: once; J: TRBJ2-3; V: TRBV4-1; D: TRBD2; CDR3: CASSHLKMERGSRTDTQYF; DNA: TGCGCCAGCAGCCACTTGAAAATGGAGCGGGGGAGTCGTACAGATACGCAGTATTTT
size: NA; J: TRBJ1-2; V: TRBV5-6; D: NA; CDR3: CASSLGQGLSF; DNA: TGTGCCAGCAGCCTGGGGCAGGGACTTTCTTTC
size: NA; J: TRBJ2-1; V: TRBV28; D: TRBD2; CDR3: CASSFPGLAYNEQFF; DNA: TGTGCCAGCAGTTTCCCGGGACTAGCCTACAATGAGCAGTTCTTC
size: NA; J: TRBJ2-7; V: TRBV6-6; D: TRBD2; CDR3: CATGRGGRGEQYF; DNA: TGTGCCACCGGTCGGGGAGGGCGTGGCGAGCAGTACTTC